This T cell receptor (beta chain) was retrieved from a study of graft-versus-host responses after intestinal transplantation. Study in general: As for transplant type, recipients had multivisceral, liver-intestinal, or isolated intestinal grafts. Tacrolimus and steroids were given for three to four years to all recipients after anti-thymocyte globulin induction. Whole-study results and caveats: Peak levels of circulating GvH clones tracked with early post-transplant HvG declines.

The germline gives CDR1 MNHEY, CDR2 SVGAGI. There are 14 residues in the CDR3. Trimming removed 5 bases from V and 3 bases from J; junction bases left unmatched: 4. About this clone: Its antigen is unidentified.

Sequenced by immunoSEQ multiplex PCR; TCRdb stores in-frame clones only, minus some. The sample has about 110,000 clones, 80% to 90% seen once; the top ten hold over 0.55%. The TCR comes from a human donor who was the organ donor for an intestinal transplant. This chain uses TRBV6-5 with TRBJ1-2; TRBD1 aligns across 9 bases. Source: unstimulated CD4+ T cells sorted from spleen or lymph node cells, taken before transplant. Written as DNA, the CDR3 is TGTGCCAGCAGTACCGGGACAGGGCACTATGGCTACACCTTC. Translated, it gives CASSTGTGHYGYTF.